The T cell receptor (beta chain) under discussion was sequenced for a study of OX40 agonist ivuxolimab in advanced cancers. The repertoire was sequenced with immunoSEQ multiplex PCR; TCRdb's copy has only in-frame clones and lacks some. The table has 45,000 to 55,000 clones, about four fifths seen once; the top ten hold 5.5% to 8%. This CDR3 region has 16 residues. The ends lost 4 bases at V and 4 bases at J; junction bases unmatched: 8. CDR1 and CDR2 from the germline V gene are SGHRS and YFSETQ. This clonotype was obtained from an adult with an advanced solid tumor such as melanoma, head and neck, liver or kidney cancer. The chain employs TRBV5-1 and TRBJ2-4, with 10 bases that match TRBD1. Here the sequenced sample was CD4+ or CD8+ T cells sorted from blood, taken in a trial of the OX40 agonist ivuxolimab. CDR3 residues: CASSREGQGLKNIQYF. The CDR3 nucleotides are TGCGCCAGCAGCCGTGAGGGACAGGGGTTGAAAAACATTCAGTACTTC.